This T cell receptor (beta chain) was identified during a study of T cell repertoires in cytomegalovirus infection. Overall study: In public TCR beta signatures, there were indications of both CMV infection and matching HLA type. Study-wide results and caveats: HLA-C-restricted TCR beta clonotypes specific for CMV led the ex vivo response. Identification of carriers of CMV plus the relevant HLA was performed using cumulative public TCR beta family frequency.

This clonotype was recorded a few times. Its antigen is unknown. CDR3 size: 15 residues. CDR1 is SGHRS and CDR2 is YFSETQ in the germline V gene. Trimming cost V 0 bases and J 4 bases, with 8 bases left between them. TCRdb analysed the reads with MiXCR anew, one entry per CDR3 protein. The sample includes 680,000 or so distinct CDR3 sequences, around 32% of them seen just once. This receptor was taken from a human donor in good health (CMV status not recorded). Some clones in this sample may be carry-over from other donors' samples. The genes are TRBV5-1 and TRBJ1-6; D is uncertain. Sequenced material: cultured PBMCs, taken from culture after CMV antigen stimulation. The CDR3, as DNA: TGCGCCAGCAGCTTGGTGCAGATGTATAATTCACCCCTCCACTTT. This gives the protein CASSLVQMYNSPLHF.